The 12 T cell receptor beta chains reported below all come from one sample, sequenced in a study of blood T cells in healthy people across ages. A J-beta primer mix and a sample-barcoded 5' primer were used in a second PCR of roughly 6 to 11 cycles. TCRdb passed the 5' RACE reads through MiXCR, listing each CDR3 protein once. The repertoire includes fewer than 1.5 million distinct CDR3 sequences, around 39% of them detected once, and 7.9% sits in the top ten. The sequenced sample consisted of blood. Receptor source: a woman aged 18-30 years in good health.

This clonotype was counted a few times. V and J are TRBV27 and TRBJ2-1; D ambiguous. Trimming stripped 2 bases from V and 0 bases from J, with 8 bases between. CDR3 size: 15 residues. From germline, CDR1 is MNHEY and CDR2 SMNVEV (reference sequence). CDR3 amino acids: CASSLGVASYNEQFF. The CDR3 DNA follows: TGTGCCAGCAGTTTAGGAGTTGCCTCCTACAATGAGCAGTTCTTC.

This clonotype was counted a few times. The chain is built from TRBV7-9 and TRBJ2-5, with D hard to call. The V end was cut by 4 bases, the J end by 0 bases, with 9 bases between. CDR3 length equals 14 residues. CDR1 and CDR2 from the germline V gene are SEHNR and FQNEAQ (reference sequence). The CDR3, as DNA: TGTGCCAGCAGCTCGTTACAGTACCAAGAGACCCAGTACTTC. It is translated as CASSSLQYQETQYF.

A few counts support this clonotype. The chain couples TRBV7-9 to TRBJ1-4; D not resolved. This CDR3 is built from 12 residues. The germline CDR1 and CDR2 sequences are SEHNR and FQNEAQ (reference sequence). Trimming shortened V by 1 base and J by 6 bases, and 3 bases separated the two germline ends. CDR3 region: CASSLGDEKLFF. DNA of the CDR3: TGTGCCAGCAGCTTAGGAGATGAAAAACTGTTTTTT. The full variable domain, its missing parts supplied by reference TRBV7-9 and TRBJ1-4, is DTGVSQNPRHKITKRGQNVTFRCDPISEHNRLYWYRQTLGQGPEFLTYFQNEAQLEKSRLLSDRFSAERPKGSFSTLEIQRTEQGDSAMYLCASSLGDEKLFFGSGTQLSVL.

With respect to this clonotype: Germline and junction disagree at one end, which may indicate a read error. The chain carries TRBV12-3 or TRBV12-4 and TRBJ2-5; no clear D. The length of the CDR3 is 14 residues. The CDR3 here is CASSFLRHEETRYF. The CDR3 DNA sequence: TGTGCCAGCAGTTTCCTGCGACACGAAGAGACCCGGTACTTC.

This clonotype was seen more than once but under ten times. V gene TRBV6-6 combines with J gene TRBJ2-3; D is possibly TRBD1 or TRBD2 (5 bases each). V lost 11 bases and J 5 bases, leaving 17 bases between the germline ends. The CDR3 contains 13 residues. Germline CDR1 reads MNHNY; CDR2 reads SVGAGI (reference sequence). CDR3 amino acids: CAAGWDGQDTQYF. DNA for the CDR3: TGTGCCGCGGGTTGGGACGGACAAGATACGCAGTATTTT.

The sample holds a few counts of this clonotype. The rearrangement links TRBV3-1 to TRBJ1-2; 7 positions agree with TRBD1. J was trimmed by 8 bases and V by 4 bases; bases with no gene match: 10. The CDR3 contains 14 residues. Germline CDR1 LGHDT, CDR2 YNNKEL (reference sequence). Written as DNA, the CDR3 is TGTGCCAGCAGCCCGAAGTTACAGGGGTACGGCTACACCTTC. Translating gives CASSPKLQGYGYTF. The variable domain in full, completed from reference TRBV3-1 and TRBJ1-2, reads DTAVSQTPKYLVTQMGNDKSIKCEQNLGHDTMYWYKQDSKKFLKIMFSYNNKELIINETVPNRFSPKSPDKAHLNLHINSLELGDSAVYFCASSPKLQGYGYTFGSGTRLTVV.

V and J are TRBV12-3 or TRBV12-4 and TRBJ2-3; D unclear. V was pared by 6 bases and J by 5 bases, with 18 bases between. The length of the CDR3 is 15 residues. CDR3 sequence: CASSPGPQVKDTQYF. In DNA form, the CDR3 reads TGTGCCAGCAGCCCGGGTCCCCAGGTGAAAGATACGCAGTATTTT.

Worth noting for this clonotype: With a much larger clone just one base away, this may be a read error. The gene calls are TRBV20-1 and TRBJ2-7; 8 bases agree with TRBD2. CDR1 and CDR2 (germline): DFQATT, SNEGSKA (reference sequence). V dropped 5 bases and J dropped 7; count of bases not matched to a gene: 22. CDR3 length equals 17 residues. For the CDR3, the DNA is TGCAGTGCTGTAGTAGGTACCGGGACTAGTTGGGTCGGGGAGCAGTACTTC. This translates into CSAVVGTGTSWVGEQYF.

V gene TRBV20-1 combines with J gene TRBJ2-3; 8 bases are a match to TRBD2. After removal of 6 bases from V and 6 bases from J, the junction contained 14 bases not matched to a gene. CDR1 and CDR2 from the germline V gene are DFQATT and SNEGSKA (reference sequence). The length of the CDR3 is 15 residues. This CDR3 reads CSAPSYSGAGDTQYF. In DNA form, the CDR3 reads TGCAGTGCGCCCTCTTATAGCGGGGCCGGGGATACGCAGTATTTT.

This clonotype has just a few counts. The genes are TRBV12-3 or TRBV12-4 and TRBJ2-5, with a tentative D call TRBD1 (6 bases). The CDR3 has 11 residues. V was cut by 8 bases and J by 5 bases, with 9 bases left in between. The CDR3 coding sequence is TGTGCCAGCGGGGGCGGGGAGACCCAGTACTTC. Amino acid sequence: CASGGGETQYF.

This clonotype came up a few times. CDR3 sequence reads: CASSSHSGRGSGTDTQYF. The DNA for the CDR3 is TGCGCCAGCAGCTCCCATAGCGGGAGAGGATCCGGCACAGATACGCAGTATTTT. The V gene is TRBV4-1, the J gene TRBJ2-3, with 9 positions matching TRBD2. The germline CDR1 and CDR2 sequences are MGHRA and YSYEKL. This CDR3 is 18 amino acids long. J gave up 1 base and V 5 bases, and 13 bases lay outside the gene matches.

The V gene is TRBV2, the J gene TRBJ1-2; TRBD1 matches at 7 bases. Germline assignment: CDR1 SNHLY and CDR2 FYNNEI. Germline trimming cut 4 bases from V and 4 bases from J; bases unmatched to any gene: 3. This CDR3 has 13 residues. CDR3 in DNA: TGTGCCAGCAGTGCGGACAGGATCTATGGCTACACCTTC. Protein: CASSADRIYGYTF.